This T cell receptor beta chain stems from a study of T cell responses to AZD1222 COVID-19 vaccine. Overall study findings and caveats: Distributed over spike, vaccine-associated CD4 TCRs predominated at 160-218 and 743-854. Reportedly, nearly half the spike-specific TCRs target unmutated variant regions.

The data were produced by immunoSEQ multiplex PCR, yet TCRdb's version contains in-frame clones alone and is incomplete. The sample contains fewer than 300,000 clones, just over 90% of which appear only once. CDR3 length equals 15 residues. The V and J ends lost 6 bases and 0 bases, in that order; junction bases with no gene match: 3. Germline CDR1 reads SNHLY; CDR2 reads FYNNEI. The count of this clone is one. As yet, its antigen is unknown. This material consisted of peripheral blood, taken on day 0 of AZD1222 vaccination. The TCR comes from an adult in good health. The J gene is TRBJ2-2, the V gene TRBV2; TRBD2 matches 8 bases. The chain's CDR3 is CASRGGLANTGELFF. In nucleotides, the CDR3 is TGTGCCAGCAGGGGGGGACTAGCGAACACCGGGGAGCTGTTTTTT. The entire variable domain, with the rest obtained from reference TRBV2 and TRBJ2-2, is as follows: EPEVTQTPSHQVTQMGQEVILRCVPISNHLYFYWYRQILGQKVEFLVSFYNNEISEKSEIFDDQFSVERPDGSNFTLKIRSTKLEDSAMYFCASRGGLANTGELFFGEGSRLTVL.